This T cell receptor beta chain was profiled in a study of Graves' ophthalmopathy and Graves' hyperthyroidism. Overall study: By definition, stable hyperthyroidism involved no ophthalmopathy within 18 months of follow-up.

To note about this clonotype: A read error may explain this, as a much larger clone is one base away.

The V and J ends lost 1 base and 5 bases respectively, with 17 bases between them. The CDR3 totals 15 residues. Germline V lookup: CDR1 DFQATT, CDR2 SNEGSKA (reference sequence). Beta-chain TCR CDR3 regions were amplified from RNA transcripts. First-round RT-PCR with HTBI primers preceded a second-round multiplex PCR. A single record per CDR3 protein comes from TCRdb applying MiXCR to the multiplex PCR reads. Altogether about 1.2 million distinct CDR3 sequences are present, 35% to 40% being singletons, with the ten largest covering around 10%. Sequenced sample: peripheral blood or thyroid tissue (not recorded which). This rearrangement joins TRBV20-1 to TRBJ2-5, with D maybe TRBD2 (6 bases). The clonotype was recovered from an adult man with Graves' hyperthyroidism. The DNA for the CDR3 is TGCAGTGCTAGAGGTCCAACGGGAGTCTTGGAGACCCAGTACTTC. It encodes CSARGPTGVLETQYF.